This TCR beta chain was sequenced in a study of blood T cell repertoires in COVID-19 (TCRdb year 2020). At the level of the whole study: Samples from collaborators originated in the United States, Italy and Spain and spanned both the acute and convalescent phases of COVID-19. The prospective study material was composed of cDNA or gDNA derived from T cells, B-cell-depleted T cells, or PBMCs. Deeply sampled blood TCRbeta repertoires from subjects exposed to, actively infected with, or recovered from COVID-19 were included in the dataset. The repertoires were released in a freely available public database intended as a resource for research on the immune response to SARS-CoV-2. Samples came from the ongoing ImmuneRACE study (first 160 participants) plus 1,254 subjects from 6 global collaborators. A de-identified subject ID, COVID-19 status, age in years and sex were almost always included in the sample metadata. Where available, HLA class I and class II types were taken from metadata supplied by the sample provider and were not determined by assay-based typing. Overall study outcomes, separate from this receptor: The quantity of clinical and demographic metadata differed by source and by participant and was supplied without curation.

At one collaborating source in Seattle, patients were enrolled during active infection and were followed longitudinally through the course of disease. Whole blood was collected in K2EDTA tubes by collaborating institutions according to the institutions' own protocols. For TCRbeta analysis, collaborators shipped samples in one of three forms: frozen whole blood, isolated PBMCs, or DNA extracted from either of those sample types. Regarding this clone: There is no known antigen for this receptor. Base qualities are missing; no much larger clone stands one base away.

The immunoSEQ Assay, a bias-controlled multiplex PCR, was used to amplify TCRbeta CDR3 regions from genomic DNA. Per the authors' processing: The number of nucleated cells in each sample was estimated by amplification of reference gene primers within the assay. To quantify the absolute abundance of each unique TCRbeta CDR3 rearrangement, sequence reads were collapsed and filtered. For each sample, productive Simpson clonality was calculated by taking the square root of Simpson's diversity index across productive rearrangements. Not all clones reach the TCRdb copy of this immuneACCESS table, which keeps in-frame sequences only. Checked studies attribute under half of the gap to unresolved V genes and leave the rest unexplained. D and trimming come from the DNA, and the V and J calls and clone size come from that table. The sample has about 250,000 clones on record, more than 70% of them singletons. Roughly 6% of the sample is held by the ten biggest clonotypes.

The sequenced sample was peripheral blood. This sequence originates from a woman aged 25 to 39 with COVID-19, enrolled during active disease.

The CDR3 region: CASSPGTGETIYF. The nucleotide sequence is given as TGTGCCAGCAGCCCAGGGACAGGGGAGACCATATATTTT. Recombination joined TRBV5-6 with TRBJ1-3; the central 10 bases match TRBD1. According to the germline V gene, CDR1 reads SGHDT and CDR2 reads YYEEEE. Trimming removed 4 bases from V and 10 bases from J; the gene matches leave 5 bases unexplained. Spanning cysteine to phenylalanine, the CDR3 consists of 13 amino acids. CDR3 DNA only is kept here, 39 bases in frame from base 1. The full variable domain, completed from the reference TRBV5-6 and TRBJ1-3 proteins outside the CDR3, reads DAGVTQSPTHLIKTRGQQVTLRCSPKSGHDTVSWYQQALGQGPQFIFQYYEEEERQRGNFPDRFSGHQFPNYSSELNVNALLLGDSALYLCASSPGTGETIYFGEGSWLTVV.